The rows below give T cell receptor beta chains drawn from one sample of a study of blood T cell repertoires in COVID-19. The method was immunoSEQ multiplex PCR; TCRdb's version includes in-frame clones alone and lacks a portion of them. The repertoire holds around 310,000 clones, with around 89% as singletons. Specimen: PBMCs or T cells enriched from blood (not recorded which). These receptors were collected from a woman aged 35 to 49 who had recovered from COVID-19. Each CDR3 is given with its conserved first and last residue. Each record gives: J gene, V gene, D gene, clone size, CDR3 protein, CDR3 DNA. The D gene is left open where the match is weak. The listing skips clone size in some rows; elsewhere it reads once, few, many or a size class.

TRBJ1-1 TRBV25-1 TRBD1 few CASSLTGAEAFF TGTGCCAGCAGCCTGACAGGGGCTGAAGCTTTCTTT
TRBJ2-7 TRBV4-2 TRBD1 - CASSHRQEGAPYEQYF TGTGCCAGCAGCCACCGCCAAGAGGGGGCCCCCTACGAGCAGTACTTC
TRBJ2-7 TRBV7-2 TRBD2 - CASSRLAGGATYEQYF TGTGCCAGCAGCCGGCTAGCGGGAGGCGCGACCTACGAGCAGTACTTC
TRBJ2-3 TRBV7-9 TRBD2 - CASSAGLAATDTQYF TGTGCCAGCAGCGCGGGACTAGCGGCTACAGATACGCAGTATTTT
TRBJ2-5 TRBV7-7 - - CASSLLGHQETQYF TGTGCTAGCAGCTTACTGGGCCACCAAGAGACCCAGTACTTC
TRBJ2-1 TRBV7-9 TRBD2 once CASSPLAGSYNEQFF TGTGCCAGCAGCCCCCTAGCGGGGTCCTACAATGAGCAGTTCTTC
TRBJ2-7 TRBV27 - - CASSWSFYEQYF TGTGCCAGCAGTTGGAGTTTCTACGAGCAGTACTTC
TRBJ1-2 TRBV12-3/TRBV12-4 - - CASSRYDGYTF TGTGCCAGCAGCAGGTACGATGGCTACACCTTC
TRBJ1-1 TRBV5-1 TRBD1 - CASSPGDRGRTEAFF TGCGCCAGCAGCCCCGGGGACAGGGGAAGGACTGAAGCTTTCTTT
TRBJ2-1 TRBV7-8 TRBD2 - CASSPGTSGGIEQFF TGTGCCAGCAGCCCAGGGACTAGCGGGGGGATCGAGCAGTTCTTC
TRBJ2-7 TRBV19 TRBD1 - CASSIQGDSEQYF TGTGCCAGTAGTATTCAAGGGGACAGCGAGCAGTACTTC
TRBJ2-7 TRBV29-1 TRBD1 once CSVRPGQDLSYEQYF TGCAGCGTTCGGCCGGGACAGGACCTTTCCTACGAGCAGTACTTC
TRBJ2-4 TRBV5-4 TRBD2 - CASRSAGAGENIQYF TGTGCCAGCAGGAGTGCGGGAGCTGGGGAAAACATTCAGTACTTC
TRBJ2-2 TRBV2 TRBD1 - CASSDRTGAGELFF TGTGCCAGCAGTGATCGGACAGGGGCCGGGGAGCTGTTTTTT
TRBJ1-1 TRBV11-2 - - CASSDGTYEEAFF TGTGCCAGCAGCGACGGGACATACGAGGAAGCTTTCTTT
TRBJ2-7 TRBV19 - - CASSPSVSYEQYF TGTGCCAGTAGCCCTAGCGTCTCCTACGAGCAGTACTTC
TRBJ2-7 TRBV6-5 - - CASSPTSLGGEQYF TGTGCCAGCAGTCCGACTTCCCTGGGGGGCGAGCAGTACTTC
TRBJ2-1 TRBV10-1 - - CASSESKTGYNEQFF TGCGCCAGCAGTGAGTCGAAGACAGGATACAATGAGCAGTTCTTC
TRBJ2-6 TRBV15 TRBD1 - CATSRKAFGQELSGANVLTF TGTGCCACCAGCAGAAAGGCATTCGGACAGGAGCTCTCTGGGGCCAACGTCCTGACTTTC
TRBJ2-7 TRBV7-9 TRBD2 - CASSWTSGSSYEQYF TGTGCCAGCAGCTGGACTAGCGGGAGTTCCTACGAGCAGTACTTC
TRBJ1-2 TRBV19 - - CASSSLGTGALANYGYTF TGTGCCAGTAGTTCCCTCGGAACTGGAGCTTTAGCTAACTATGGCTACACCTTC
TRBJ2-7 TRBV7-2 - once CASSFARESEQYF TGTGCCAGCAGCTTTGCTCGGGAAAGCGAGCAGTACTTC
TRBJ1-1 TRBV2 TRBD1 - CASSGDRGLEAFF TGTGCCAGCAGTGGGGACAGGGGGCTTGAAGCTTTCTTT
TRBJ1-5 TRBV7-2 - once CASSFFPDQPQHF TGTGCCAGCAGCTTCTTCCCGGATCAGCCCCAGCATTTT
TRBJ1-2 TRBV11-2 - once CASSSRGNYGYTF TGTGCCAGCAGCTCCAGGGGAAACTATGGCTACACCTTC
TRBJ1-2 TRBV24-1 TRBD1 - CATSDSGGYGYTF TGTGCCACCAGTGATTCAGGGGGCTATGGCTACACCTTC
TRBJ1-6 TRBV5-4 TRBD1 - CASSLEQGIGSPLHF TGTGCCAGCAGCTTGGAACAGGGGATAGGGTCACCCCTCCACTTT